The rows below give T cell receptor beta chains drawn from one sample of a study of blood T cell repertoires in COVID-19. The method was immunoSEQ multiplex PCR; TCRdb's version includes in-frame clones alone and lacks a portion of them. Of 99,000 or so clones in the sample, around 85% were seen once. Sequences were obtained from peripheral blood. These receptors were obtained from a woman aged 80 or older with active or convalescent COVID-19. Both conserved end residues are part of each CDR3. D genes are given only for firm matches. Clone sizes are given selectively: once, few, many, or a class where the clone is expanded.

CDR3 DNA: TGTGCCAGCACCGCGACTAGCGGGGACGATGAGCAGTTCTTC
CDR3 protein: CASTATSGDDEQFF
clone size: .
V gene: TRBV6-6
J gene: TRBJ2-1
CDR3 length: 14
D gene: TRBD2

CDR3 DNA: TGTGCCAGCAGCCGAGGGCAGGGGCAGACCCAGTACTTC
CDR3 protein: CASSRGQGQTQYF
clone size: .
V gene: TRBV7-3
J gene: TRBJ2-5
CDR3 length: 13
D gene: .

CDR3 DNA: TGTGCCAGCAGCTTAGGACTAGCGGCCACTTACAATGAGCAGTTCTTC
CDR3 protein: CASSLGLAATYNEQFF
clone size: many
V gene: TRBV7-9
J gene: TRBJ2-1
CDR3 length: 16
D gene: TRBD2

CDR3 DNA: TGTGCCAGCAGCTCCCCCCGCGAGGGCCCAGAGACCCAGTACTTC
CDR3 protein: CASSSPREGPETQYF
clone size: .
V gene: TRBV7-9
J gene: TRBJ2-5
CDR3 length: 15
D gene: .

CDR3 DNA: TGTGCCAGCAGCTTAGAAGTATGGGGAGGGAGCATCGATTCTGGCAATGAGCAGTTCTTC
CDR3 protein: CASSLEVWGGSIDSGNEQFF
clone size: .
V gene: TRBV13
J gene: TRBJ2-1
CDR3 length: 20
D gene: TRBD2

CDR3 DNA: TGTGCCAGCAGCGGAACGACAGGCATTGACTATGGCTACACCTTC
CDR3 protein: CASSGTTGIDYGYTF
clone size: .
V gene: TRBV9
J gene: TRBJ1-2
CDR3 length: 15
D gene: .

CDR3 DNA: TGCGCCAGCAGCCAAGATCTGCCAGCGGGAGGACTCAATGAGCAGTTCTTC
CDR3 protein: CASSQDLPAGGLNEQFF
clone size: .
V gene: TRBV4-3
J gene: TRBJ2-1
CDR3 length: 17
D gene: TRBD2

CDR3 DNA: TGTGCCAGCAGGCCAGTGGCAAGGAGTGAGCAGTTCTTC
CDR3 protein: CASRPVARSEQFF
clone size: .
V gene: TRBV6-5
J gene: TRBJ2-1
CDR3 length: 13
D gene: .

CDR3 DNA: TGTGCCAGTAGTATATCTCGACAGGGGAATTCACCCCTCCACTTT
CDR3 protein: CASSISRQGNSPLHF
clone size: .
V gene: TRBV19
J gene: TRBJ1-6
CDR3 length: 15
D gene: TRBD1

CDR3 DNA: TGTGCCAGCAGGTCCAGGACAGGGAATGGCTACACCTTC
CDR3 protein: CASRSRTGNGYTF
clone size: .
V gene: TRBV6-5
J gene: TRBJ1-2
CDR3 length: 13
D gene: TRBD1

CDR3 DNA: TGTGCCAGCAGCCCTGGACAGTCTAGCACAGATACGCAGTATTTT
CDR3 protein: CASSPGQSSTDTQYF
clone size: .
V gene: TRBV11-3
J gene: TRBJ2-3
CDR3 length: 15
D gene: .

CDR3 DNA: TGTGCCAGCAGTGACTACAGGGAAGAGACCCAGTACTTC
CDR3 protein: CASSDYREETQYF
clone size: .
V gene: TRBV25-1
J gene: TRBJ2-5
CDR3 length: 13
D gene: .

CDR3 DNA: TGTGCCAGCGGGACAGGGGTCCTCAACACTGAAGCTTTCTTT
CDR3 protein: CASGTGVLNTEAFF
clone size: .
V gene: TRBV5-5
J gene: TRBJ1-1
CDR3 length: 14
D gene: TRBD1

CDR3 DNA: TGTGCCTGGAGTCCCCGGGACAGCATAAATGAAAAACTGTTTTTT
CDR3 protein: CAWSPRDSINEKLFF
clone size: .
V gene: TRBV30
J gene: TRBJ1-4
CDR3 length: 15
D gene: TRBD1

CDR3 DNA: TGTGCCAGCTGCCGGGTGGTGAATGAAAAACTGTTTTTT
CDR3 protein: CASCRVVNEKLFF
clone size: .
V gene: TRBV12-3/TRBV12-4
J gene: TRBJ1-4
CDR3 length: 13
D gene: .

CDR3 DNA: TGCGCCAGCAGCTTGCAACAGGGGGTCGAAGGCGGCTACACCTTC
CDR3 protein: CASSLQQGVEGGYTF
clone size: .
V gene: TRBV5-1
J gene: TRBJ1-2
CDR3 length: 15
D gene: TRBD1

CDR3 DNA: TGCGCCAGCAGCTTGTGGGCCGGGAGGGAGACCCAGTACTTC
CDR3 protein: CASSLWAGRETQYF
clone size: .
V gene: TRBV5-1
J gene: TRBJ2-5
CDR3 length: 14
D gene: TRBD2

CDR3 DNA: TGTGCCAGCAGCCAAGTACAGGCGTCTGGCTACACCTTC
CDR3 protein: CASSQVQASGYTF
clone size: .
V gene: TRBV3-1/TRBV3-2
J gene: TRBJ1-2
CDR3 length: 13
D gene: .

CDR3 DNA: TGTGCCAGCAGTTACTCAACCGACAGGGGGCCGATCATGAACACTGAAGCTTTCTTT
CDR3 protein: CASSYSTDRGPIMNTEAFF
clone size: .
V gene: TRBV6-2/TRBV6-3
J gene: TRBJ1-1
CDR3 length: 19
D gene: TRBD1

CDR3 DNA: TGTGCCAGTAGTATCCACAGGGTTGAGGATACGCAGTATTTT
CDR3 protein: CASSIHRVEDTQYF
clone size: .
V gene: TRBV19
J gene: TRBJ2-3
CDR3 length: 14
D gene: .

CDR3 DNA: TGTGCCAGCAGTTACTCTGGGGGGGATAATTCACCCCTCCACTTT
CDR3 protein: CASSYSGGDNSPLHF
clone size: .
V gene: TRBV6-5
J gene: TRBJ1-6
CDR3 length: 15
D gene: .

CDR3 DNA: TGCAGCGTCGCGCAAGAGACCCAGTACTTC
CDR3 protein: CSVAQETQYF
clone size: .
V gene: TRBV29-1
J gene: TRBJ2-5
CDR3 length: 10
D gene: .

CDR3 DNA: TGCAGTGCTAGTTATTTGGCTAGTGAGTTCTTC
CDR3 protein: CSASYLASEFF
clone size: .
V gene: TRBV20-1
J gene: TRBJ2-1
CDR3 length: 11
D gene: .

CDR3 DNA: TGTGCCAGCAGTTTAAGTAGGCGGGACATTCAGTACTTC
CDR3 protein: CASSLSRRDIQYF
clone size: once
V gene: TRBV27
J gene: TRBJ2-4
CDR3 length: 13
D gene: .

CDR3 DNA: TGTGCCACCAGTGATCCCGGCCGGGGGGGGCAGGGGCTTGCCGGGGAGCTGTTTTTT
CDR3 protein: CATSDPGRGGQGLAGELFF
clone size: .
V gene: TRBV24-1
J gene: TRBJ2-2
CDR3 length: 19
D gene: TRBD2